This TCR beta chain was retrieved from a study of shared clonotypes between healthy human individuals. Trimming took off 1 base at V and 5 bases at J, with 11 bases between the two ends. The CDR3 is 15 amino acids. Germline CDR1 KGHSH, CDR2 LQKENI. Per the original methods: Filtering differed since immunoSEQ provided only junctions, with no quality scores. Profiled with immunoSEQ multiplex PCR; TCRdb holds only in-frame clones, not every one. Clonal size and the V and J genes are those of that table, whereas D and trimming came from the DNA. The table has a few million clones, 93% seen once. This clonotype originated in a man younger than 35 in good health. Some clones in this sample may be carry-over from other donors' samples. V is TRBV18 and J is TRBJ2-2; the D gene is possibly TRBD2 (6 bases). The sample was naive CD4+ T cells from PBMCs. Subset given: CD45RA+ positively selected. As DNA, the CDR3 is TGTGCCAGCTCACCACGGGACTTGACGACCGGGGAGCTGTTTTTT. Translating it yields CASSPRDLTTGELFF.